One and the same sample provided the 10 T cell receptor beta chains below, sequenced in a study of cytomegalovirus exposure and HLA in healthy donors (dated by TCRdb to about 2017). Receptors were amplified or captured by the immunoSEQ multiplex PCR assay. A mixture of 60 forward primers for TCR Vbeta segments and 13 reverse primers for TCR Jbeta segments was used in the multiplex PCR. Drawn from immuneACCESS, this table holds only the in-frame rearrangements with V and J called that TCRdb kept. Clones are partly lost; checked studies trace under half to an unresolved V gene and leave the rest unexplained. The sample table lists 110,000 or so clones, about four fifths of them with a count of one. The ten largest account for approximately 2% of the sample. Material: PBMCs. All receptors come from a man aged 25-45 years in good health and CMV-seronegative.

The chain uses TRBV4-1 and TRBJ2-7, with 7 bases aligning to TRBD1. J was trimmed by 4 bases and V by 5 bases; bases with no gene match: 8. CDR3 length equals 14 residues. The V gene's germline CDR1 is MGHRA and CDR2 YSYEKL. The DNA for the CDR3 is TGCGCCAGCAGCGAGCGACAGGGAAGTTACGAGCAGTACTTC. Translation gives CASSERQGSYEQYF.

This clone was counted a few times. The chain couples TRBV6-5 to TRBJ2-7; 7 nucleotides align to TRBD1. The CDR3 runs 14 residues. Germline CDR1 reads MNHEY; CDR2 reads SVGAGI. V trimming: 7 bases; J trimming: 2 bases; junction bases outside the gene matches: 8. The CDR3 sequence is CASIPRRGTYEQYF. CDR3 DNA sequence: TGTGCCAGCATCCCCCGCAGGGGGACCTACGAGCAGTACTTC.

The chain has TRBV9 and TRBJ1-1, with D hard to call. Trimming took off 0 bases at V and 3 bases at J, with 6 bases between the two ends. This CDR3 region has 13 residues. From germline, CDR1 is SGDLS and CDR2 YYNGEE. The CDR3, as DNA: TGTGCCAGCAGCGTAGCGAGGGACACTGAAGCTTTCTTT. This translates into CASSVARDTEAFF.

This sequence joins TRBV7-9 and TRBJ1-2; 7 nucleotides agree with TRBD1. The CDR3 consists of 14 residues. Per the germline V gene, CDR1 is SEHNR and CDR2 is FQNEAQ (reference sequence). V shed 5 bases, J shed 4 bases, and the junction held 7 bases outside the gene matches. In nucleotides, the CDR3 is TGTGCCAGCAGCAACCGGGACAGATTCTATGGCTACACCTTC. Its translation is CASSNRDRFYGYTF.

The V gene is TRBV9, the J gene TRBJ2-3; 8 nucleotides match TRBD2. Germline V CDR1 and CDR2: SGDLS, YYNGEE. The CDR3 is 16 amino acids. V was clipped by 4 bases and J by 4 bases; unmatched bases: 11. The CDR3 DNA reads TGTGCCAGCAGCTCCCCTGGCGGGGGGCTCTCAGATACGCAGTATTTT. It specifies CASSSPGGGLSDTQYF.

V usage is TRBV5-1 and J usage is TRBJ1-1, with 7 positions matching TRBD1. CDR1 is SGHRS and CDR2 is YFSETQ in the germline V gene. V lost 2 bases to trimming and J lost 1 base; unmatched junction nucleotides: 8. This CDR3 has 16 amino acids. CDR3 in amino acids: CASSFWTGKENTEAFF. The CDR3 nucleotides are TGCGCCAGCAGCTTCTGGACAGGTAAAGAGAACACTGAAGCTTTCTTT.

As for this clone: This may arise from a read error, as a much more abundant clone is one base away. Other DNA variants within this sample encode the same CDR3. The chain recombines TRBV7-7 with TRBJ2-3; D perhaps matches TRBD2 (5 bases). This CDR3 has 14 amino acids. V was trimmed by 1 base and J by 0 bases, leaving 5 bases between them. Germline assignment: CDR1 SSHAT and CDR2 FNYEAQ (reference sequence). CDR3 amino acids: CASSLGTSTDTQYF. CDR3 coding DNA: TGTGCCAGCAGCTTAGGGACTAGCACAGATACGCAGTATTTT.

This clone was seen once. V usage is TRBV27 and J usage is TRBJ2-1, with 9 bases matching TRBD2. Germline CDR1 MNHEY, CDR2 SMNVEV (reference sequence). The CDR3 covers 16 residues. V was clipped by 5 bases and J by 6 bases; unmatched bases: 11. CDR3 nucleotide sequence: TGTGCCAGCAGTCCCCCCGGGAGCGGGAGGTTCAATGAGCAGTTCTTC. Amino acids: CASSPPGSGRFNEQFF.

V usage is TRBV7-8 and J usage is TRBJ1-1; unclear D gene. The ends were cut back, 0 bases at V and 1 base at J, with 9 bases in the middle. Germline V gene lookup returns CDR1 SGHVS and CDR2 FQNEAQ. The CDR3 covers 15 residues. As DNA, the CDR3 is TGTGCCAGCAGCTTAGCGCACCCAGAGAACACTGAAGCTTTCTTT. Translation: CASSLAHPENTEAFF.

CDR3 in amino acids: CASSFPEVGDEQFF. In DNA form, the CDR3 reads TGTGCCAGCAGTTTCCCGGAGGTCGGGGATGAGCAGTTCTTC. The chain joins TRBV2 to TRBJ2-1; D is possibly TRBD2 (5 bases). In germline, CDR1 is SNHLY, CDR2 FYNNEI. This CDR3 is 14 amino acids long. Trimming left V 5 bases short and J 8 bases short, with 16 bases between.